Listed below are T cell receptor beta chains from one sample, sequenced in a study of cytomegalovirus exposure and HLA in healthy donors. Produced via immunoSEQ multiplex PCR; TCRdb's table is partial and in-frame only. The top ten clones hold around 0.45% of a sample with about 210,000 clones, over 75% of them seen once. The material sequenced was PBMCs. All receptors derive from a boy younger than 18 in good health and CMV-seronegative. CDR3s include the opening cysteine and the closing phenylalanine or tryptophan. A D gene is named only where the DNA matches it firmly. Where a row states a size, it is once, few, many or the class of an expanded clone; other rows omit it.

j_gene	d_gene	abundance	v_gene	CDR3aa	CDR3nt
TRBJ2-5	NA	NA	TRBV11-3	CASSLEPTGSPRETQYF	TGTGCCAGCAGCTTAGAACCTACAGGGTCCCCCAGGGAGACCCAGTACTTC
TRBJ2-1	NA	NA	TRBV6-5	CASSRGQNEQFF	TGTGCCAGCAGTAGAGGACAGAATGAGCAGTTCTTC
TRBJ2-1	NA	few	TRBV5-6	CASSITQDTNEQFF	TGTGCCAGCAGTATTACACAGGACACGAATGAGCAGTTCTTC
TRBJ1-2	NA	few	TRBV30	CAWSQGNYGYTF	TGTGCCTGGAGTCAGGGGAACTATGGCTACACCTTC
TRBJ1-5	TRBD1	NA	TRBV19	CASRDPGTGENQPQHF	TGTGCCAGTAGAGATCCCGGGACAGGGGAAAATCAGCCCCAGCATTTT
TRBJ1-2	NA	NA	TRBV7-9	CASSLAEWQGGYTF	TGTGCCAGCAGCTTAGCCGAATGGCAGGGAGGCTACACCTTC
TRBJ2-1	NA	NA	TRBV5-5	CASIRGGEQFF	TGTGCCAGCATCCGGGGTGGTGAGCAGTTCTTC
TRBJ1-1	TRBD1	once	TRBV20-1	CGGQGTTEAFF	TGCGGGGGACAGGGGACCACTGAAGCTTTCTTT
TRBJ2-3	NA	once	TRBV9	CASSVAAFTDTQYF	TGTGCCAGCAGCGTAGCTGCGTTCACAGATACGCAGTATTTT
TRBJ1-1	NA	NA	TRBV5-1	CASSLVGHPSEAFF	TGCGCCAGCAGCTTGGTGGGGCACCCGTCAGAAGCTTTCTTT
TRBJ1-1	TRBD1	NA	TRBV5-4	CASSPADRLNTEAFF	TGTGCCAGCAGCCCGGCGGACAGGTTGAACACTGAAGCTTTCTTT
TRBJ2-7	TRBD1	NA	TRBV15	CATSRAETGRVEQYF	TGTGCCACCAGCAGAGCCGAGACAGGGAGAGTCGAGCAGTACTTC
TRBJ2-1	TRBD2	NA	TRBV6-6	CASSGTSDLVNEQFF	TGTGCCAGCAGTGGGACTAGCGATTTGGTCAATGAGCAGTTCTTC
TRBJ2-7	NA	NA	TRBV6-5	CASRHRAYEQYF	TGTGCCAGCAGGCACAGGGCCTACGAGCAGTACTTC
TRBJ1-3	TRBD1	NA	TRBV4-2	CASSITTGLFPRSGNTIYF	TGTGCCAGCAGCATAACGACAGGGTTATTCCCCCGCTCTGGAAACACCATATATTTT